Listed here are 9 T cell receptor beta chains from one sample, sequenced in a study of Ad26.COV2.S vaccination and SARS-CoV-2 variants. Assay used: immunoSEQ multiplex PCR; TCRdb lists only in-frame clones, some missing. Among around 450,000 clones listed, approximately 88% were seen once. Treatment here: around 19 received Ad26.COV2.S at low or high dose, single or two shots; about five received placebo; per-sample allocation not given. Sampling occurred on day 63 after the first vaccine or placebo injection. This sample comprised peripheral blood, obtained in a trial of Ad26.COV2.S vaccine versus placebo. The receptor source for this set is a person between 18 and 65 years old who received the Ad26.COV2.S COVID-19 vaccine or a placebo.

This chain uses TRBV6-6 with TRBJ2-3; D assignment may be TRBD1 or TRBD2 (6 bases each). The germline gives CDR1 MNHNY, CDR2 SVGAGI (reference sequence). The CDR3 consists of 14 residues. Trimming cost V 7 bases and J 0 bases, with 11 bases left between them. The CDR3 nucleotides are TGTGCCAGCAAGGGGGGAGCTAGCACAGATACGCAGTATTTT. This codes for CASKGGASTDTQYF.

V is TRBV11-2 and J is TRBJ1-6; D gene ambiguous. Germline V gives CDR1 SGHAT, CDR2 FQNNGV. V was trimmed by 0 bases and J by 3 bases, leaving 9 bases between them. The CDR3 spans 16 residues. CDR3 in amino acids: CASSLDSLIYNSPLHF. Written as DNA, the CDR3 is TGTGCCAGCAGCTTAGACAGCCTTATCTATAATTCACCCCTCCACTTT.

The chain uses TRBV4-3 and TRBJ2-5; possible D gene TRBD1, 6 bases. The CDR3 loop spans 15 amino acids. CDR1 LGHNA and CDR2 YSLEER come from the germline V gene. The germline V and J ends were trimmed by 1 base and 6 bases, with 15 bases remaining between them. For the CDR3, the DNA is TGCGCCAGCAGCCAAGCGGCGACAGGACGGAAGACCCAGTACTTC. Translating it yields CASSQAATGRKTQYF.

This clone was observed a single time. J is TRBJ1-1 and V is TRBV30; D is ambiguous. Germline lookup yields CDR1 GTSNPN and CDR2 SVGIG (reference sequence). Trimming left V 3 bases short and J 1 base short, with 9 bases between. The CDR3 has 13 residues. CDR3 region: CAWSAEANTEAFF. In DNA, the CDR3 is TGTGCCTGGAGCGCAGAGGCGAACACTGAAGCTTTCTTT.

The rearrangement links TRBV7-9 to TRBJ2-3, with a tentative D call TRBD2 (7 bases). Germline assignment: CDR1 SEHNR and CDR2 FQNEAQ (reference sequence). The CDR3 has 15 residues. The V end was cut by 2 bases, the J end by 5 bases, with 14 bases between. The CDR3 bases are TGTGCCAGCAGCTTAAGTGGGGGGGCAGGAGATACGCAGTATTTT. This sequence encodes CASSLSGGAGDTQYF.

Here the CDR3 reads CANNGRDFSEAFF. The CDR3 DNA reads as TGTGCCAATAACGGGAGGGATTTCTCTGAAGCTTTCTTT. The V gene is TRBV6-5, the J gene TRBJ1-1; unclear D gene. CDR1 is MNHEY and CDR2 is SVGAGI in the germline V gene. The CDR3 loop spans 13 amino acids. The V gene lost 10 bases and the J gene lost 6 bases, with 18 bases spanning the gap.

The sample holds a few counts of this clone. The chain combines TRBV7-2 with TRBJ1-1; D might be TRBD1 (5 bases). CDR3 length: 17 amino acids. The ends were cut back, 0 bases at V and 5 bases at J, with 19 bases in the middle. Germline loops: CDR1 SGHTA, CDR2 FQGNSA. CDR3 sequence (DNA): TGTGCCAGCAGCTTAGCCAGCCAGGCAGGGTCTTTTACTGAAGCTTTCTTT. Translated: CASSLASQAGSFTEAFF.

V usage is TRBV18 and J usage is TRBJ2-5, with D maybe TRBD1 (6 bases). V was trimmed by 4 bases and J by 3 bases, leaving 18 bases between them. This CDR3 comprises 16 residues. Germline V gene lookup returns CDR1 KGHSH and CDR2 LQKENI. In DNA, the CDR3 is TGTGCCAGCTCACTGGGTCTCGGGACAAAGGAAGAGACCCAGTACTTC. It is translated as CASSLGLGTKEETQYF.

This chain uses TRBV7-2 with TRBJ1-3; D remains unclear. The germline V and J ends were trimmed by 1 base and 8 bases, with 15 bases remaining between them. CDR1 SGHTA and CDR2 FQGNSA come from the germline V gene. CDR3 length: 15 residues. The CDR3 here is CASSLGVGWLDTIYF. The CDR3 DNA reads TGTGCCAGCAGCTTAGGGGTAGGGTGGCTGGACACCATATATTTT.